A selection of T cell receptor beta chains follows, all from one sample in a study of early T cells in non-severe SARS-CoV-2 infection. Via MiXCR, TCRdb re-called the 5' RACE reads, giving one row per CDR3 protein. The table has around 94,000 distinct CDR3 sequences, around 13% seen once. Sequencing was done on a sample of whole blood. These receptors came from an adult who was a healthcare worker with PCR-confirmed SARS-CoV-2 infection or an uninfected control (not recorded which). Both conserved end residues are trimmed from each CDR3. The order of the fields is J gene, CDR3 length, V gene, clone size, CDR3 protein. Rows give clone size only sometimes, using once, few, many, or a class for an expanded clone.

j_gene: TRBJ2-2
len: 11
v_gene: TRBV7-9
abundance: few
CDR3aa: ANFKDFTGELF

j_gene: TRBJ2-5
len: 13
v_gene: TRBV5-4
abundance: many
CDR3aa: ASSPLQGLRETQY

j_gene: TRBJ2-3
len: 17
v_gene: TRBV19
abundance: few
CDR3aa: ASSIYSSETSWGLDTQY

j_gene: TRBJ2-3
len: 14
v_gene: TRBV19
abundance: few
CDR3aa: ASRAQGGRISDTQY

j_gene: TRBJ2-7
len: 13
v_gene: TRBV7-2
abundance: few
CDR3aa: ASSLGGAGGYEQY

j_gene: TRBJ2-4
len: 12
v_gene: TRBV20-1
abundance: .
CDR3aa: SARMVLNRNIQY

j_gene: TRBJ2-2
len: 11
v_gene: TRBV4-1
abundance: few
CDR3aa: ASSRVGIGELF

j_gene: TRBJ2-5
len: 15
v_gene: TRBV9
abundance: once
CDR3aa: ASSVGVGRSYQETQY

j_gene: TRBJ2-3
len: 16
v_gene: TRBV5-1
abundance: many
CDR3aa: ASSLGTSGRGGTDTQY

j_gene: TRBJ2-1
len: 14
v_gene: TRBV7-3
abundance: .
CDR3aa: ASSLGATGLVGEQF

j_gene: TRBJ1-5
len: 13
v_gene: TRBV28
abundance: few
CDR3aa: ASSLSKFGNQPQH

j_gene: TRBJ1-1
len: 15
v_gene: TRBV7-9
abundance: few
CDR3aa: ASSSSGTGHTGAEAF

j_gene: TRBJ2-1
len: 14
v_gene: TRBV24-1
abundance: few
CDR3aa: ATSAPGLAGYNEQF

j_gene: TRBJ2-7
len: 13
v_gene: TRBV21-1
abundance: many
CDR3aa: ARPQSSDRTYEQY

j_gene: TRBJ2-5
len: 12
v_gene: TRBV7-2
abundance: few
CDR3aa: ASSPGTGQETQY

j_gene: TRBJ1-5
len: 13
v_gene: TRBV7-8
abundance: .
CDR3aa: ASSSERTGYLAQH

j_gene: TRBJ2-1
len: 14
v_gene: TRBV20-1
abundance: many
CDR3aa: SAITREGGSYNEQF

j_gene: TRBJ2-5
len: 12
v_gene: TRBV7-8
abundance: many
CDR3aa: ASSIRGERETQY

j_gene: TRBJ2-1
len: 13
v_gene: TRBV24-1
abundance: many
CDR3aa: ATSGPQTGFDEQF

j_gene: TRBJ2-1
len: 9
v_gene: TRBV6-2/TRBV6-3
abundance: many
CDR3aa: ASSYKGEQF

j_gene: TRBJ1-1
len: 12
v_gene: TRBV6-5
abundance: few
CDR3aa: ASREQSMNTEAF

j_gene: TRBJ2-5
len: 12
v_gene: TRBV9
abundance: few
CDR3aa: ASSPEGLWETQY

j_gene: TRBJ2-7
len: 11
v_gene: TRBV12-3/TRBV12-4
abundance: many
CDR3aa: ASSLNSPYEQY

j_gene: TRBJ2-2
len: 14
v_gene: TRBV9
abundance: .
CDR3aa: ASSVVGRLNTGELF

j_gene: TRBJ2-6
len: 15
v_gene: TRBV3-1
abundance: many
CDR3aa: ASSQVKWVAGANVLT

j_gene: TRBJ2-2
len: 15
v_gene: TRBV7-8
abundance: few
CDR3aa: ASSLDFYAGNTGELF

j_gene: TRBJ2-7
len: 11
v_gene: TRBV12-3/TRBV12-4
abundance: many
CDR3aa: ASKLGGAYEQY

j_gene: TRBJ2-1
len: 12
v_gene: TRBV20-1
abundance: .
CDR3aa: SALSGGDYNEQF

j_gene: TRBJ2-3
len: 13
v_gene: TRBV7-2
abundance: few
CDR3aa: ASSLVGEFTDTQY

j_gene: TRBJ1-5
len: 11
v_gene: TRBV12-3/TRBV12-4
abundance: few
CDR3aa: ASSWGPGQPQH

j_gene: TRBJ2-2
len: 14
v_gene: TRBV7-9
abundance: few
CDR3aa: ASSHRDRANTGELF

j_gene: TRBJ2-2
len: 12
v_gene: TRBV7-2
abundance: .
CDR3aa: ASRIPGQGSRLF

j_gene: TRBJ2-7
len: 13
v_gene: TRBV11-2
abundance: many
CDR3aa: ASSLTATGSYEQY

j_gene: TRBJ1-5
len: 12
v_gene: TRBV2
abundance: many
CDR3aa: ASSVAHRDQPQH

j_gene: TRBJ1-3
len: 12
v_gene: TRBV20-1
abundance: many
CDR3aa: SAKVPNSGNTIY

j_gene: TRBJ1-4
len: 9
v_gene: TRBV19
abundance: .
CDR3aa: ASSKDEKLF

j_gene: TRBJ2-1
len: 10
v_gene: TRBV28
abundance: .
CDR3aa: ASMGSYNEQF

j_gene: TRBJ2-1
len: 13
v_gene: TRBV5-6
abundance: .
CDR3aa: ASSLSGRGYNEQF

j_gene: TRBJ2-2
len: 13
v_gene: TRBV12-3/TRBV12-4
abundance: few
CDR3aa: ASSLSEGRSGELF

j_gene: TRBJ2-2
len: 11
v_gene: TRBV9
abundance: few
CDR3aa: ASSRRPAGELF

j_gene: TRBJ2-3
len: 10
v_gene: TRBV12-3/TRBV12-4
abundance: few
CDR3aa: ASSPGTSDEY

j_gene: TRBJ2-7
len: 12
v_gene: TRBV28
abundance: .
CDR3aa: ASSFDRGAYEQY

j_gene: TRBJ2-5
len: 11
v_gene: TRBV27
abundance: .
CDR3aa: ASSFEGYETQY

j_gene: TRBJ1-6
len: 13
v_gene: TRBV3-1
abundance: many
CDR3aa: ASSQGGTGGITLH

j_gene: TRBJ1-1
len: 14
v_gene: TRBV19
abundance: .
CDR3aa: ASSITPQPVNTEAF

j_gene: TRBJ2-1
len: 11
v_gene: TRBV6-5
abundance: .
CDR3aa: ASRPKQFNEQF

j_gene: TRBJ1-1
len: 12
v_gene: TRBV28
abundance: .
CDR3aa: ASSSQGANTEAF

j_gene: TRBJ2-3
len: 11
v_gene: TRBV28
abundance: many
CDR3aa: AHSLGGTDTQY

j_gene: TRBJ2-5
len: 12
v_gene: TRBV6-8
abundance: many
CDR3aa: ARSASGRMETQY